These 15 T cell receptor beta chains were all obtained from the same sample, sequenced in a study of blood T cell repertoires in COVID-19. TCRdb keeps only in-frame clones here, not all; method: immunoSEQ multiplex PCR. The top ten clones hold approximately 8% of a sample with about 230,000 clones, approximately 81% of them seen once. The sample comprised peripheral blood. The source is an elderly woman with acute or convalescent COVID-19.

The CDR3 DNA follows: TGTGCCAGCAGCTTAGATCAGGGTGGGCAAGAGACCCAGTACTTC. Translation: CASSLDQGGQETQYF. This chain uses TRBV7-2 with TRBJ2-5, with D perhaps TRBD1 (5 bases). V lost 1 base, J lost 2 bases, and 11 bases lay in between. CDR1 and CDR2 (germline): SGHTA, FQGNSA. The CDR3 is 15 amino acids.

The chain joins TRBV30 to TRBJ1-2; D may be TRBD1 (5 bases). Germline loops: CDR1 GTSNPN, CDR2 SVGIG (reference sequence). The CDR3 is made up of 14 amino acids. Trimming removed 1 base from V and 3 bases from J, with 12 bases in between. CDR3 in DNA: TGTGCCTGGAGTGGCGGCAGGGAACACTATGGCTACACCTTC. Protein product: CAWSGGREHYGYTF. Filled out from reference TRBV30 and TRBJ1-2, the complete variable domain reads SQTIHQWPATLVQPVGSPLSLECTVEGTSNPNLYWYRQAAGRGLQLLFYSVGIGQISSEVPQNLSASRPQDRQFILSSKKLLLSDSGFYLCAWSGGREHYGYTFGSGTRLTVV.

The rearrangement uses TRBV5-1 and TRBJ1-1; a possible D gene is TRBD1 (5 bases). The V gene's germline CDR1 is SGHRS and CDR2 YFSETQ. V dropped 1 base and J dropped 4 bases, with 11 bases sitting between them. The CDR3 length is 14 residues. This CDR3 reads CASSLSGGATEAFF. For the CDR3, the DNA is TGCGCCAGCAGCTTGTCGGGAGGGGCCACTGAAGCTTTCTTT.

This chain joins TRBV18 and TRBJ1-6; a possible D gene is TRBD1 (6 bases). CDR3 length: 15 residues. Deletions cut 6 bases from V and 7 bases from J, with 16 bases between. From germline, CDR1 is KGHSH and CDR2 LQKENI. CDR3 nucleotides: TGTGCCAGCTCCCCGGGCAGGACAGACAATTCACCCCTCCACTTT. This codes for CASSPGRTDNSPLHF. Full variable domain (rest looked up from reference TRBV18 and TRBJ1-6): NAGVMQNPRHLVRRRGQEARLRCSPMKGHSHVYWYRQLPEEGLKFMVYLQKENIIDESGMPKERFSAEFPKEGPSILRIQQVVRGDSAAYFCASSPGRTDNSPLHFGNGTRLTVT.

V is TRBV2 and J is TRBJ2-5, with TRBD1 matching 10 bases. The CDR3 is 14 amino acids. Trimming cost V 6 bases and J 5 bases; bases outside gene matches: 6. Germline CDR1 reads SNHLY; CDR2 reads FYNNEI. This chain's CDR3 is CASRTGTGEETQYF. The CDR3 nucleotides are TGTGCCAGCAGAACCGGGACAGGGGAGGAGACCCAGTACTTC.

V gene TRBV6-5 combines with J gene TRBJ2-7; TRBD1 agrees at 10 bases. The CDR3 has 15 amino acids. From germline, CDR1 is MNHEY and CDR2 SVGAGI. V was clipped by 4 bases and J by 3 bases; unmatched bases: 6. DNA of the CDR3: TGTGCCAGCAGTTCCTACGGGACAGGGGTCTACGAGCAGTACTTC. Translation gives CASSSYGTGVYEQYF.

The V call is TRBV5-8, the J call TRBJ2-5; 8 positions match TRBD2. There are 15 residues in the CDR3. Unmatched junction bases numbered 6, after V lost 4 bases and J lost 1 base. Germline CDR1 and CDR2: SGHTS and YDEGEE. The CDR3 loop is CASSPGGAIQETQYF. The CDR3 nucleotides are TGTGCCAGCAGCCCCGGGGGGGCGATCCAAGAGACCCAGTACTTC.

This clone was seen once. The rearrangement links TRBV6-1 to TRBJ1-2; 8 nucleotides agree with TRBD1. Trimming cost V 3 bases and J 5 bases; bases outside gene matches: 2. This CDR3 is 13 amino acids long. Per the germline V gene, CDR1 is MNHNS and CDR2 is SASEGT. The CDR3 sequence is CASSEGQAYGYTF. The CDR3 DNA reads TGTGCCAGCAGTGAGGGACAGGCGTATGGCTACACCTTC.

The CDR3 DNA reads TGTGCCAGCAGCGGAGGGGGGGGCCCTCCGGGAGATGAGCAGTTCTTC. It codes for CASSGGGGPPGDEQFF. This rearrangement joins TRBV7-8 to TRBJ2-1; D is possibly TRBD2 (7 bases). This CDR3 has 16 amino acids. The V end was cut by 5 bases, the J end by 8 bases, with 22 bases between. Per germline, CDR1 SGHVS and CDR2 FQNEAQ.

The chain has TRBV9 and TRBJ1-2, with 7 bases lining up with TRBD1. The V and J ends lost 4 bases and 5 bases, in that order; junction bases with no gene match: 11. This CDR3 comprises 15 residues. Germline V CDR1 and CDR2: SGDLS, YYNGEE. In DNA, the CDR3 is TGTGCCAGCAGCTCGGGAGGGGACAGCCTTTATGGCTACACCTTC. Amino acids: CASSSGGDSLYGYTF.

V and J are TRBV5-1 and TRBJ1-4, with D maybe TRBD1 (5 bases). V was clipped by 2 bases and J by 4 bases, with 9 bases between them. Germline values: CDR1 SGHRS, CDR2 YFSETQ. The CDR3 consists of 14 residues. CDR3 DNA: TGCGCCAGCAGCTTCGGGGGAAGTAATGAAAAACTGTTTTTT. Translation: CASSFGGSNEKLFF.

The rearrangement joins TRBV4-2 to TRBJ2-7; 11 bases agree with TRBD1. Germline V CDR1 and CDR2: LGHNA, YNFKEQ. V trimming: 4 bases; J trimming: 2 bases; junction bases outside the gene matches: 4. CDR3 length: 15 residues. CDR3 sequence (DNA): TGTGCCAGCAGCCCGGACAGGGGGCTTACCTACGAGCAGTACTTC. Amino acids: CASSPDRGLTYEQYF.

The table lists this clone with a count of one. CDR3: CASTGSPNTEAFF. The CDR3, as DNA: TGTGCCAGTACAGGCAGCCCAAACACTGAAGCTTTCTTT. The chain uses TRBV19 and TRBJ1-1, with D uncertain. V was pared by 7 bases and J by 2 bases, with 11 bases between. CDR3 size: 13 residues. Germline CDR1 is LNHDA and CDR2 is SQIVND (reference sequence).

About this clone itself: Other DNA sequences in this sample translate to the same CDR3. The chain carries TRBV27 and TRBJ1-2; D call uncertain. The V and J ends lost 0 bases and 2 bases respectively, with 10 bases between them. The CDR3 runs 15 residues. In germline, CDR1 is MNHEY, CDR2 SMNVEV (reference sequence). DNA of the CDR3: TGTGCCAGCAGTTTATCGAGGGCTGGCAACTATGGCTACACCTTC. Translated: CASSLSRAGNYGYTF.

The chain is built from TRBV30 and TRBJ2-5, with TRBD1 identical over 10 bases. In germline, CDR1 is GTSNPN, CDR2 SVGIG (reference sequence). Trimming took 5 bases from V and 5 from J; bases not matched to a gene: 17. This CDR3 has 17 residues. This CDR3 reads CAWGVGKTGGSGETQYF. The CDR3 DNA reads TGTGCCTGGGGGGTGGGTAAGACAGGGGGCAGCGGGGAGACCCAGTACTTC.